This TCR beta chain is from a study of T cell changes during pregnancy in multiple sclerosis. V lost 4 bases to trimming and J lost 4 bases; unmatched junction nucleotides: 11. The CDR3 loop spans 16 amino acids. Germline lookup yields CDR1 SGHDT and CDR2 YYEEEE. The protocol was immunoSEQ multiplex PCR, while the TCRdb copy is restricted to in-frame clones and leaves out a portion. The sample has approximately 32,000 clones, 90% seen once; the top ten hold approximately 5.1%. The chain joins TRBV5-6 to TRBJ2-3; TRBD2 matches at 8 bases. This sample comprised peripheral blood, obtained in the third trimester of pregnancy. This receptor was identified in a female donor in good health, enrolled as a control in a pregnancy study. The CDR3 loop reads CASSIGLSGGSDTQYF. The CDR3, as DNA: TGTGCCAGCAGCATAGGACTAAGCGGGGGATCAGATACGCAGTATTTT.